The sequence of this TCR beta chain was determined in a study of cytomegalovirus exposure and HLA in healthy donors. Germline V gives CDR1 MNHEY, CDR2 SMNVEV (reference sequence). Trimming cost V 1 base and J 2 bases; bases outside gene matches: 6. The CDR3 has 16 residues. 13 Jbeta primers and 60 Vbeta primers were used for the PCR. TCRdb's copy holds only in-frame clones and misses some; the assay was immunoSEQ multiplex PCR. This repertoire shows approximately 220,000 clones, 65% to 90% found once; its top ten account for 1.2% to 1.5%. Material: PBMCs. V and J are TRBV27 and TRBJ2-3, with 7 bases identical to TRBD2. The TCR was taken from a girl aged 5-17 years in good health and CMV-seronegative. The CDR3 loop is CASSLYSGPHTDTQYF. CDR3 sequence (DNA): TGTGCCAGCAGTTTATATAGCGGGCCACACACAGATACGCAGTATTTT.